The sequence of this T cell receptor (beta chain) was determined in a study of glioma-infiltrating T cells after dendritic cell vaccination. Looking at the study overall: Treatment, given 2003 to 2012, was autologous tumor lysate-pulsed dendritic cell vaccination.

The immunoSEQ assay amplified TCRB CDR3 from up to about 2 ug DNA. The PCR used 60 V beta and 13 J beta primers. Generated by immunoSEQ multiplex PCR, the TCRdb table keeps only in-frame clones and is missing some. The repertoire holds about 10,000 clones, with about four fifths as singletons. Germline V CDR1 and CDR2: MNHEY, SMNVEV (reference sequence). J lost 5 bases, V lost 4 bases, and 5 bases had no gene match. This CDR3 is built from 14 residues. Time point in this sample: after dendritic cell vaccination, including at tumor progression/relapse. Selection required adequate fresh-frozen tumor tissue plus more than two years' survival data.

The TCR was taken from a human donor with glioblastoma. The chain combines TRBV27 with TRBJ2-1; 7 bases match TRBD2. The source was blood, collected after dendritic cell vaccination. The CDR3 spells CASSWGGRNNEQFF. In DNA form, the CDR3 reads TGTGCCAGCAGTTGGGGGGGACGGAACAATGAGCAGTTCTTC.